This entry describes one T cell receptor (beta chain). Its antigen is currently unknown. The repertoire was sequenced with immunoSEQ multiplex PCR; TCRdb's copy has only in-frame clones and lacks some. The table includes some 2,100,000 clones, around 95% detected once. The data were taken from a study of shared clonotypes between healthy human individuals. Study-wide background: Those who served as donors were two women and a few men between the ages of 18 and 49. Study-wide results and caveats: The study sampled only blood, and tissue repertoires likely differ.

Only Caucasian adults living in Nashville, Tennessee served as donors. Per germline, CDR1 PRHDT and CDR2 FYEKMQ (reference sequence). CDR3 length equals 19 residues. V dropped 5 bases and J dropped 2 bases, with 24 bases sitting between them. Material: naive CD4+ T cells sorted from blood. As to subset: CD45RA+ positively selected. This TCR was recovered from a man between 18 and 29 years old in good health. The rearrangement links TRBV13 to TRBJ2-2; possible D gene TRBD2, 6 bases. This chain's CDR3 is CASSRTGWTTQVNTGELFF. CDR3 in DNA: TGTGCCAGCAGCCGTACCGGGTGGACTACGCAGGTTAACACCGGGGAGCTGTTTTTT. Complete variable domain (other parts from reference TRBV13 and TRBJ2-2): AAGVIQSPRHLIKEKRETATLKCYPIPRHDTVYWYQQGPGQDPQFLISFYEKMQSDKGSIPDRFSAQQFSDYHSELNMSSLELGDSALYFCASSRTGWTTQVNTGELFFGEGSRLTVL.